This T cell receptor (beta chain) was sequenced for a study of blood T cell repertoires in COVID-19. About the research overall: Donors in the United States, Italy and Spain gave samples during acute or convalescent COVID-19. The cDNA or gDNA used as material had been derived from T cells, B-cell-depleted T cells, or PBMCs.

There are 15 residues in the CDR3. Germline lookup yields CDR1 MNHNY and CDR2 SVGAGI (reference sequence). V shed 4 bases, J shed 7 bases, and the junction held 11 bases outside the gene matches. Original processing notes: Estimation of nucleated cell counts relied on the amplification of reference gene primers. Assay used: immunoSEQ multiplex PCR; TCRdb lists only in-frame clones, some missing. Clone size and the V and J calls come from that table; the DNA yielded D and trimming. Of 70,000 to 85,000 clones in the sample, approximately 80% are singletons; the top ten hold about a sixth. The sequence was obtained from a woman aged 80 or over with acute or convalescent COVID-19. The sample consisted of peripheral blood. V usage is TRBV6-6 and J usage is TRBJ2-5; 8 bases map to TRBD2. CDR3 loop: CASSSSVAGWATQYF. DNA of the CDR3: TGTGCCAGCAGTTCCTCGGTAGCGGGGTGGGCGACCCAGTACTTC.